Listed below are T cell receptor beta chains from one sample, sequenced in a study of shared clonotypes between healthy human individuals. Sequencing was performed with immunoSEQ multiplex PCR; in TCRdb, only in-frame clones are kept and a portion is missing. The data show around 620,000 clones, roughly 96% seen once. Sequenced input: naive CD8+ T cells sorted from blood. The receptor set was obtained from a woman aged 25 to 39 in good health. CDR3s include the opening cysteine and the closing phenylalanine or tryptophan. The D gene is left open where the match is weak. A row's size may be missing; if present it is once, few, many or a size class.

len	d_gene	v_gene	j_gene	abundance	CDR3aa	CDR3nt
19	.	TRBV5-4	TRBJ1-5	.	CASSFSPHDRYDSNQPQHF	TGTGCCAGCAGCTTCTCCCCCCATGACAGGTATGATAGCAATCAGCCCCAGCATTTT
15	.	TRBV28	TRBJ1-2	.	CASSPFLAGAEGYTF	TGTGCCAGCAGCCCCTTCCTAGCAGGGGCGGAGGGCTACACCTTC
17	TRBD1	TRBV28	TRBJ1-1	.	CASSLINTGTGRGEAFF	TGTGCCAGCAGTTTGATCAATACCGGGACAGGGCGAGGTGAAGCTTTCTTT
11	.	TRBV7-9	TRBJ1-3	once	CASSSRNTIYF	TGTGCCAGCAGCTCCCGAAACACCATATATTTT
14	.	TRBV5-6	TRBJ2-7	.	CASSLAPGVIEQYF	TGTGCCAGCAGCTTGGCCCCAGGGGTTATCGAGCAGTACTTC
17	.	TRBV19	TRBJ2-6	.	CASSRWDGESGANVLTF	TGTGCCAGTAGTAGGTGGGACGGAGAATCTGGGGCCAACGTCCTGACTTTC
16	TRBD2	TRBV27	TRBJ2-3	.	CASSPGTSGSRDTQYF	TGTGCCAGCAGTCCCGGGACTAGCGGGTCGCGTGATACGCAGTATTTT
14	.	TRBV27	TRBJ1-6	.	CASGSGSYNSPLHF	TGTGCCAGCGGGTCCGGCTCCTATAATTCACCCCTCCACTTT
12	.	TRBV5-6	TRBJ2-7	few	CASSSTTYEQYF	TGTGCCAGCAGTTCGACCACCTACGAGCAGTACTTC
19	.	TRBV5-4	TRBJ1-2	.	CASSLVGSDYHTPNYGYTF	TGTGCCAGCAGCTTGGTCGGGTCAGACTATCACACGCCGAACTATGGCTACACCTTC
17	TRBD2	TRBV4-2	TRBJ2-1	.	CASSQELWTSTYNEQFF	TGTGCCAGCAGCCAAGAATTATGGACTAGCACCTACAATGAGCAGTTCTTC
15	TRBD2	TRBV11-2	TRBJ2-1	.	CASSLRSSGTLEQFF	TGTGCCAGCAGCTTAAGGTCCAGCGGGACGCTGGAGCAGTTCTTC
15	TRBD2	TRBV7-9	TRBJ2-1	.	CASSQTSGRYNEQFF	TGTGCCAGCAGCCAAACTAGCGGGAGGTACAATGAGCAGTTCTTC
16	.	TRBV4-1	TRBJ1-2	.	CASSQEVSSEGYGYTF	TGCGCCAGCAGCCAAGAAGTCTCCAGTGAGGGATATGGCTACACCTTC
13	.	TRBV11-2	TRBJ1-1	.	CASSLAGDTEAFF	TGTGCCAGCAGCTTGGCAGGGGACACTGAAGCTTTCTTT
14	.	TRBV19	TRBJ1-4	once	CASSSGREREKLFF	TGTGCCAGTAGTTCGGGCAGGGAGAGAGAAAAACTGTTTTTT
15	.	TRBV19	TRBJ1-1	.	CASSMFGGDGTEAFF	TGTGCCAGTAGTATGTTCGGCGGAGATGGCACTGAAGCTTTCTTT
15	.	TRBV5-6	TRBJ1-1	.	CASSLLRSVNTEAFF	TGTGCCAGCAGCTTGTTGAGGTCGGTGAACACTGAAGCTTTCTTT
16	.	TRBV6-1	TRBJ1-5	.	CASSEGSGLGNQPQHF	TGTGCCAGCAGTGAAGGATCGGGTTTAGGCAATCAGCCCCAGCATTTT
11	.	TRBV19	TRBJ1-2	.	CASSISGGYTF	TGTGCCAGTAGTATCTCAGGGGGCTACACCTTC
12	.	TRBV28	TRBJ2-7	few	CASSFRGYEQYF	TGTGCCAGCAGTTTCAGAGGCTACGAGCAGTACTTC
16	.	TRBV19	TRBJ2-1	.	CASSIGIGFSYNEQFF	TGTGCCAGTAGTATTGGTATCGGGTTCTCTTACAATGAGCAGTTCTTC
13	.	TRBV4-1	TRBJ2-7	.	CASSFDGSYEQYF	TGCGCCAGCAGCTTCGACGGATCCTACGAGCAGTACTTC
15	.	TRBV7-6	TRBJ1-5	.	CASSYRQGPNQPQHF	TGTGCCAGCAGCTACCGCCAGGGGCCCAATCAGCCCCAGCATTTT
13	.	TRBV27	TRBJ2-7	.	CASSFGASYEQYF	TGTGCCAGCAGTTTTGGCGCTAGCTACGAGCAGTACTTC
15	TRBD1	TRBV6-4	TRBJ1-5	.	CASSDRDRGVEPQHF	TGTGCCAGCAGTGACAGAGACAGGGGCGTCGAGCCCCAGCATTTT
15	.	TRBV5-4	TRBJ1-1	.	CASSSWSTGGAEAFF	TGTGCCAGCAGCTCTTGGTCAACCGGGGGGGCTGAAGCTTTCTTT
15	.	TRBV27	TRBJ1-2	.	CASSFRIGGVYGYTF	TGTGCCAGCAGTTTTAGGATCGGCGGAGTCTATGGCTACACCTTC
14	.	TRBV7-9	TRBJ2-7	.	CASSRPGSSLEQYF	TGTGCCAGCAGCAGACCAGGGTCCTCCCTCGAGCAGTACTTC
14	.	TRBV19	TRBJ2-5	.	CASTPGPPSGTQYF	TGTGCCAGTACGCCGGGCCCCCCGTCGGGGACCCAGTACTTC
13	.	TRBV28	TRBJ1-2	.	CASSGTENYGYTF	TGTGCCAGCTCCGGGACGGAGAACTATGGCTACACCTTC
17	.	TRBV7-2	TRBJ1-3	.	CASSFGATFPSGNTIYF	TGTGCCAGCAGCTTCGGGGCCACATTCCCCTCTGGAAACACCATATATTTT